A selection of T cell receptor beta chains follows, all from one sample in a study of CD8+ T cells in alopecia areata. The data were produced by immunoSEQ multiplex PCR, yet TCRdb's version contains in-frame clones alone and is incomplete. The profile shows over 150,000 clones, roughly 59% of them singletons. The sequencing used CD4+ T cells sorted from blood, collected at week 0. The receptors stem from a human donor with alopecia areata. Each CDR3 is given with its conserved first and last residue. Fields, in order: D gene, J gene, clone size, V gene, CDR3 DNA, CDR3 protein. D genes are given only for firm matches. Size values are once, few and many counts, or a class for expanded clones, and some rows have none.

- | TRBJ2-7 | - | TRBV25-1 | TGTGCCAGCAGTGAATTTGATAGGGTGTGGGCATACGAGCAGTACTTC | CASSEFDRVWAYEQYF
- | TRBJ1-1 | - | TRBV30 | TGTGCCTGGAGTACGGGTAGGACAGCCATCCGGGCTTTCTTT | CAWSTGRTAIRAFF
TRBD1 | TRBJ1-1 | - | TRBV7-9 | TGTGCCAGCAGCTTACAGGGGGCGACTGAAGCTTTCTTT | CASSLQGATEAFF
TRBD1 | TRBJ1-2 | - | TRBV25-1 | TGTGCCAGCAGTGCGAAGACAGGGATCGGGGGCTACACCTTC | CASSAKTGIGGYTF
TRBD2 | TRBJ2-5 | - | TRBV30 | TGTGCCTGGAGTGCGGGACTAGCGGGAGAGACCCAGTACTTC | CAWSAGLAGETQYF
- | TRBJ2-5 | - | TRBV14 | TGTGCCAGCAGCCTAGGAGAGACCCAGTACTTC | CASSLGETQYF
- | TRBJ1-2 | - | TRBV27 | TGTGCCAGCAGTTTATCAGCAGGGAAGGGGTATGGCTACACCTTC | CASSLSAGKGYGYTF
- | TRBJ1-2 | - | TRBV2 | TGTGCCAGCAGTTGGACGGGAGGTGGCTACACCTTC | CASSWTGGGYTF
- | TRBJ2-5 | - | TRBV7-2 | TGTGCCAGCGGCTTACGAACGGGGGAGGAGACCCAGTACTTC | CASGLRTGEETQYF
- | TRBJ2-5 | - | TRBV30 | TGTGCCTGGATGGGGGGATACCAAGAGACCCAGTACTTC | CAWMGGYQETQYF
TRBD1 | TRBJ2-3 | - | TRBV25-1 | TGTGCCAGCAGTTGGACAGGGGGAGGTACAGATACGCAGTATTTT | CASSWTGGGTDTQYF
- | TRBJ1-5 | - | TRBV30 | TGTGCCTCGGGACCTAGCAATCAGCCCCAGCATTTT | CASGPSNQPQHF
TRBD1 | TRBJ2-7 | few | TRBV30 | TGTGCCTGGAGAAGGACAGGGAACCTTTACGAGCAGTACTTC | CAWRRTGNLYEQYF
- | TRBJ2-5 | - | TRBV10-3 | TGTGCCATCAGAGAGGCGAGGACAGAAGAGACCCAGTACTTC | CAIREARTEETQYF
- | TRBJ2-5 | few | TRBV2 | TGTGCCAGCAGCGCCCTCCCGGCGGAGACCCAGTACTTC | CASSALPAETQYF
- | TRBJ2-6 | - | TRBV2 | TGTGCCAGCAGTCCGGGCGTCGGGAGCTCTGGGGCCAACGTCCTGACTTTC | CASSPGVGSSGANVLTF
- | TRBJ2-7 | - | TRBV10-1 | TGCGCCGGCAGTGAGGGCAGAGATTCGGGCGAGCAGTACTTC | CAGSEGRDSGEQYF
TRBD1 | TRBJ1-2 | - | TRBV29-1 | TGCAGCGTGGACAGGGTCATAAACTATGGCTACACCTTC | CSVDRVINYGYTF
TRBD1 | TRBJ2-5 | few | TRBV7-2 | TGTGCCAGCAGCCCCGGACAGGGGCGGACCCAGTACTTC | CASSPGQGRTQYF
- | TRBJ2-7 | - | TRBV13 | TGTGCCAGCAGCTTAAGCTCCTACGAGCAGTACTTC | CASSLSSYEQYF
- | TRBJ2-3 | - | TRBV30 | TGTGCCTTAACCAGGGGCTCCGATACGCAGTATTTT | CALTRGSDTQYF
TRBD1 | TRBJ1-1 | few | TRBV19 | TGTGCCAGTAGTAGCACAGGGGGCCGCACTGAAGCTTTCTTT | CASSSTGGRTEAFF